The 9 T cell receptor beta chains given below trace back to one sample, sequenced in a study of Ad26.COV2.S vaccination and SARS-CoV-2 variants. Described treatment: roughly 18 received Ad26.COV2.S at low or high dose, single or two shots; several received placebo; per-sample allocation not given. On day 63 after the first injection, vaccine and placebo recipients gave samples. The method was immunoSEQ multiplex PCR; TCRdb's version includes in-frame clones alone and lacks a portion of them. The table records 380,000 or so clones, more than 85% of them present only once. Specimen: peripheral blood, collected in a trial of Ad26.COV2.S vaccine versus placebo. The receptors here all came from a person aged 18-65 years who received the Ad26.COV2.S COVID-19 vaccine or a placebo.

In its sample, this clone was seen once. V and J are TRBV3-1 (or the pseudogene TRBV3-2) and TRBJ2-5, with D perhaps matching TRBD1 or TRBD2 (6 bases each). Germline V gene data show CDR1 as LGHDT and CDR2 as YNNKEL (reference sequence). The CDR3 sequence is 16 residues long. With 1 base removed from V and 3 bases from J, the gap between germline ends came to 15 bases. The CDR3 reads CASSQGNPGGEETQYF. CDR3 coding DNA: TGTGCCAGCAGCCAAGGTAACCCCGGGGGCGAAGAGACCCAGTACTTC.

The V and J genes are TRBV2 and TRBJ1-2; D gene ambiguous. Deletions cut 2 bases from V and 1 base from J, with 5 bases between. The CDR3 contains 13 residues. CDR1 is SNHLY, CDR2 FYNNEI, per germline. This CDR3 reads CASSELRNYGYTF. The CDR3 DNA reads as TGTGCCAGCAGTGAACTCCGTAACTATGGCTACACCTTC. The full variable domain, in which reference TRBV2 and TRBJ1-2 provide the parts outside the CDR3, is EPEVTQTPSHQVTQMGQEVILRCVPISNHLYFYWYRQILGQKVEFLVSFYNNEISEKSEIFDDQFSVERPDGSNFTLKIRSTKLEDSAMYFCASSELRNYGYTFGSGTRLTVV.

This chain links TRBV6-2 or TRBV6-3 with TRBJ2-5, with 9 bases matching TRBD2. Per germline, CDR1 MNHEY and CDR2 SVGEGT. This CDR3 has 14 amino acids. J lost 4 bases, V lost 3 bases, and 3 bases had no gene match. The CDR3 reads CASSYGGGVETQYF. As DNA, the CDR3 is TGTGCCAGCAGTTATGGCGGGGGGGTAGAGACCCAGTACTTC.

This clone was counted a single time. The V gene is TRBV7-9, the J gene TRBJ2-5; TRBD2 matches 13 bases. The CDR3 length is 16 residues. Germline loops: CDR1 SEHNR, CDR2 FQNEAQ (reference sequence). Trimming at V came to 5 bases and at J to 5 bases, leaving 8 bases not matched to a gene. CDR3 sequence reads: CASSLGLAGARETQYF. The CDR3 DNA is TGTGCCAGCAGCCTCGGACTAGCGGGAGCTCGGGAGACCCAGTACTTC.

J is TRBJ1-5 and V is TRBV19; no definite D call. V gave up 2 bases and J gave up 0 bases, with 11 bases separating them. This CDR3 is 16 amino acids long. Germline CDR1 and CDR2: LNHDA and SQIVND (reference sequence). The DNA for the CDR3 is TGTGCCAGTAGTATATTGAGCCACTATAGCAATCAGCCCCAGCATTTT. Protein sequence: CASSILSHYSNQPQHF.

DNA for the CDR3: TGTGCCAGTAGTGTCGCGGGACACATGAACACTGAAGCTTTCTTT. It is translated as CASSVAGHMNTEAFF. V and J are TRBV19 and TRBJ1-1; maybe TRBD1 (6 bases). V shed 5 bases and J shed 0 bases, with 13 bases lying between them. The CDR3 is 15 residues long. CDR1 is LNHDA and CDR2 is SQIVND in the germline V gene (reference sequence).

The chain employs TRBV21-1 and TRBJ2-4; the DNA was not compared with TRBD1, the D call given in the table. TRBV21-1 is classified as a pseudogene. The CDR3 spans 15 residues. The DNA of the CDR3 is TGTGCCAAACCGCTAGGTCAGGGGGCCAAAAACATTCAGTACTTC. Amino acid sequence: CAKPLGQGAKNIQYF.

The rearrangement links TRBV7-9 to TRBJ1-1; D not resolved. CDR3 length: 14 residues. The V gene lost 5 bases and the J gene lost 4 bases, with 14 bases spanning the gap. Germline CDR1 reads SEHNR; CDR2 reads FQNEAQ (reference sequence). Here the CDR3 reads CASSPGGEGTEAFF. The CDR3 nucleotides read TGTGCCAGCAGCCCCGGTGGGGAGGGCACTGAAGCTTTCTTT.

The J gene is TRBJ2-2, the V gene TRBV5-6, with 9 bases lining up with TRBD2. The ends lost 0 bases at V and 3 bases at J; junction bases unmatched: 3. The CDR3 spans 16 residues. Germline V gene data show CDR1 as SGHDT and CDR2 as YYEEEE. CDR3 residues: CASSLETSGYTGELFF. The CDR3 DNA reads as TGTGCCAGCAGCTTGGAGACTAGCGGCTACACCGGGGAGCTGTTTTTT.